Below are 20 T cell receptor beta chains sequenced from a single sample in a study of T cells after yellow fever vaccination. TCRdb reprocessed the 5' RACE reads with MiXCR, giving one entry per CDR3 protein. The table includes some 350,000 distinct CDR3 sequences, roughly 9.4% detected once. The starting material was PBMCs, obtained on the day of the first yellow fever vaccination. The receptors were gathered from a young man who received the YFV17D yellow fever vaccine.

The chain carries TRBV7-9 and TRBJ1-2; no firm D call. The germline gives CDR1 SEHNR, CDR2 FQNEAQ (reference sequence). This CDR3 has 12 amino acids. Trimming took 5 bases from V and 8 from J, leaving 12 bases between them. In nucleotides, the CDR3 is TGTGCCAGCAGCCCTGAGTCGGGAGGCTACACCTTC. Its translation: CASSPESGGYTF.

Many counts were recorded for this clonotype. This sequence joins TRBV5-6 and TRBJ1-6, with unresolved D. Germline loops: CDR1 SGHDT, CDR2 YYEEEE. V gave up 4 bases and J gave up 3 bases, with 5 bases separating them. The CDR3 sequence is 13 residues long. The chain's CDR3 is CASSPNYNSPLHF. The CDR3 nucleotides read TGTGCCAGCAGCCCCAACTATAATTCACCCCTCCACTTT.

This clonotype was observed at least ten times. The rearrangement uses TRBV4-1 and TRBJ2-2; 7 bases map to TRBD1. The germline gives CDR1 MGHRA, CDR2 YSYEKL. The CDR3 spans 13 residues. The junction had 7 bases not matched to a gene; V was cut back by 9 bases and J by 6 bases. The CDR3 loop reads CASGTVYPGELFF. DNA for the CDR3: TGCGCCAGTGGGACAGTTTACCCCGGGGAGCTGTTTTTT.

This clonotype was counted a few times. The rearrangement links TRBV20-1 to TRBJ2-1, with D maybe TRBD1 (6 bases). Germline V gene lookup returns CDR1 DFQATT and CDR2 SNEGSKA (reference sequence). This CDR3 comprises 15 residues. V dropped 0 bases and J dropped 3 bases, with 12 bases sitting between them. As DNA, the CDR3 is TGCAGTGCTAGAGAAGCGTACAGGGACTACAATGAGCAGTTCTTC. Translating gives CSAREAYRDYNEQFF.

V and J are TRBV6-5 and TRBJ2-7; 8 nucleotides align to TRBD2. Per germline, CDR1 MNHEY and CDR2 SVGAGI. The CDR3 contains 15 residues. The J segment lost 0 bases and the V segment lost 2 bases, leaving 3 bases of the junction unmatched. CDR3 nucleotides: TGTGCCAGCAGTTACATAGCGGGGAGCTCCTACGAGCAGTACTTC. Translated: CASSYIAGSSYEQYF.

The chain couples TRBV14 to TRBJ2-4, with 8 bases identical to TRBD1. This CDR3 region has 13 residues. From germline, CDR1 is SGHDN and CDR2 FVKESK. The junction had 6 bases not matched to a gene; V was cut back by 1 base and J by 13 bases. The CDR3, as DNA: TGTGCCAGCAGCCAAGTTGGCCAGGGGGCCCAGTACTTC. It is translated as CASSQVGQGAQYF.

In this sample, this clonotype turned up many times. The V and J genes are TRBV29-1 and TRBJ1-4; D unclear. The germline CDR1 and CDR2 sequences are SQVTM and ANQGSEA. This CDR3 spans 13 amino acids. V was trimmed by 7 bases and J by 7 bases, leaving 16 bases between them. CDR3 protein: CSACEPLGEKLFF. The CDR3 nucleotides are TGCAGCGCCTGCGAACCTTTGGGTGAAAAACTGTTTTTT.

The CDR3 DNA reads as TGTGCCAGCACCTCCCGGGGCCGGGGAAACACTGAAGCTTTCTTT. It encodes CASTSRGRGNTEAFF. The rearrangement links TRBV6-1 to TRBJ1-1, with a possible D match to TRBD1 (5 bases). The CDR3 contains 15 residues. V gave up 7 bases and J gave up 2 bases, with 17 bases separating them. CDR1 and CDR2 from the germline V gene are MNHNS and SASEGT.

This clonotype was detected only a few times. V is TRBV28 and J is TRBJ1-2; D not resolved. V lost 11 bases to trimming and J lost 6 bases, with 16 bases between them. Germline-derived CDR1 and CDR2 are MDHEN and SYDVKM. The CDR3 is 12 amino acids. CDR3 sequence reads: CAAGEQWHGYTF. The CDR3 region has the DNA TGTGCCGCGGGCGAGCAGTGGCATGGCTACACCTTC.

The rearrangement uses TRBV15 and TRBJ2-3; D is possibly TRBD2 (6 bases). Germline-derived CDR1 and CDR2 are LNHNV and YYDKDF (reference sequence). The CDR3 length is 14 residues. V gave up 6 bases and J gave up 2 bases, with 12 bases separating them. The CDR3 is CATREGADTDTQYF. As DNA, the CDR3 is TGTGCCACCAGGGAGGGAGCTGACACAGATACGCAGTATTTT. Full variable domain (missing parts from reference TRBV15 and TRBJ2-3): DAMVIQNPRYQVTQFGKPVTLSCSQTLNHNVMYWYQQKSSQAPKLLFHYYDKDFNNEADTPDNFQSRRPNTSFCFLDIRSPGLGDTAMYLCATREGADTDTQYFGPGTRLTVL.

DNA for the CDR3: TGTGCCAGCAGCCATCTTTTTGCCGGGGGCTATGGCTACACCTTC. It codes for CASSHLFAGGYGYTF. The gene calls are TRBV7-2 and TRBJ1-2; a weak D match, TRBD1 (5 bases). CDR1 is SGHTA and CDR2 is FQGNSA in the germline V gene. The CDR3 length is 15 residues. V lost 5 bases to trimming and J lost 4 bases, with 17 bases between them. Together with reference TRBV7-2 and TRBJ1-2, the CDR3 gives the full variable domain: GAGVSQSPSNKVTEKGKDVELRCDPISGHTALYWYRQSLGQGLEFLIYFQGNSAPDKSGLPSDRFSAERTGGSVSTLTIQRTQQEDSAVYLCASSHLFAGGYGYTFGSGTRLTVV.

The chain carries TRBV19 and TRBJ1-2; D perhaps matches TRBD1 (6 bases). Deletions cut 10 bases from V and 6 bases from J, with 18 bases between. Germline loops: CDR1 LNHDA, CDR2 SQIVND (reference sequence). The CDR3 has 13 residues. CDR3 residues: CATRQAWRHGYTF. In DNA form, the CDR3 reads TGTGCCACTAGACAGGCCTGGCGCCATGGCTACACCTTC.

The V gene is TRBV4-1, the J gene TRBJ2-2; D unresolved. This CDR3 contains 15 residues. The germline V and J ends were trimmed by 0 bases and 6 bases, with 11 bases remaining between them. Germline V gives CDR1 MGHRA, CDR2 YSYEKL. CDR3 amino acids: CASSQEVRASGELFF. DNA for the CDR3: TGCGCCAGCAGCCAAGAGGTACGGGCCTCCGGGGAGCTGTTTTTT.

At least ten counts were recorded for this clonotype. The rearrangement links TRBV5-1 to TRBJ2-2; D is undetermined. This CDR3 is built from 16 residues. Germline V gene data show CDR1 as SGHRS and CDR2 as YFSETQ. The V gene lost 2 bases and the J gene lost 1 base, with 12 bases spanning the gap. CDR3 nucleotides: TGCGCCAGCAGCTTAGGGCCCCGGGTGAACACCGGGGAGCTGTTTTTT. It specifies CASSLGPRVNTGELFF.

This clonotype was detected a few times. J is TRBJ2-3 and V is TRBV6-1; 10 nucleotides match TRBD1. V trimming: 7 bases; J trimming: 3 bases; junction bases outside the gene matches: 7. This CDR3 comprises 15 residues. Per the germline V gene, CDR1 is MNHNS and CDR2 is SASEGT. CDR3 bases: TGTGCCAGCACCTCCGGGACAGGGGAAACAGATACGCAGTATTTT. As protein: CASTSGTGETDTQYF.

This clonotype turned up a few times. The chain is built from TRBV5-1 and TRBJ2-2; unclear D gene. Germline V gene data show CDR1 as SGHRS and CDR2 as YFSETQ. The CDR3 sequence is 15 residues long. V lost 1 base and J lost 6, with 13 bases in between. CDR3 loop: CASSLLIGQAGELFF. DNA of the CDR3: TGCGCCAGCAGCTTGCTGATTGGTCAGGCCGGGGAGCTGTTTTTT.

This clonotype was seen a few times. The chain joins TRBV7-2 to TRBJ2-5, with TRBD2 matching 8 bases. Trimming cost V 1 base and J 2 bases; bases outside gene matches: 9. From germline, CDR1 is SGHTA and CDR2 FQGNSA. This CDR3 is built from 17 residues. The CDR3 spells CASSLGHQLAAQETQYF. CDR3 in DNA: TGTGCCAGCAGCTTAGGGCACCAACTAGCGGCGCAAGAGACCCAGTACTTC.

V is TRBV7-6 and J is TRBJ1-3; the D is unclear. V shed 5 bases and J shed 8 bases, with 28 bases lying between them. The CDR3 runs 18 residues. CDR1 and CDR2 (germline): SGHVS, FNYEAQ. The CDR3 DNA reads TGTGCCAGCAGCCTTAGACATCCCGGCGCCTCGGAGGCATACACCATATATTTT. It encodes CASSLRHPGASEAYTIYF.

The chain combines TRBV5-6 with TRBJ1-5; perhaps TRBD1 as D (5 bases). CDR3 size: 15 residues. Germline values: CDR1 SGHDT, CDR2 YYEEEE. The V and J ends lost 1 base and 1 base respectively, with 9 bases between them. The CDR3 nucleotides are TGTGCCAGCAGCTTGCAGTGGGGGAGCAATCAGCCCCAGCATTTT. Its translation is CASSLQWGSNQPQHF.

This chain links TRBV23-1 with TRBJ2-3, with 7 bases that match TRBD1. TRBV23-1 is an ORF, and what it does is uncertain. The V segment lost 7 bases and the J segment 1 base; nucleotides outside the gene matches: 8. There are 15 residues in the CDR3. The CDR3 region has the DNA TGCGCCAGCACCCGAAGGACAGGAGGCACAGATACGCAGTATTTT. This sequence encodes CASTRRTGGTDTQYF.